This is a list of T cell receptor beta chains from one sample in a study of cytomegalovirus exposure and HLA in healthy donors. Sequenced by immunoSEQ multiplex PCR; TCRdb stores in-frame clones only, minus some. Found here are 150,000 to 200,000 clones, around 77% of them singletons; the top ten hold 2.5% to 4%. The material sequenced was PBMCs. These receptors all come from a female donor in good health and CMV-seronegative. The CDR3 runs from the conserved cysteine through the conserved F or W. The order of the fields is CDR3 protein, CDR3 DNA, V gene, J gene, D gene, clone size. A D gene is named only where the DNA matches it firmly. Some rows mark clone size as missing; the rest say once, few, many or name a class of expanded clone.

CDR3aa: CAWSGIRGQYF
CDR3nt: TGTGCCTGGAGTGGCATACGAGGGCAGTACTTC
v_gene: TRBV30
j_gene: TRBJ2-7
d_gene: .
abundance: .

CDR3aa: CAWSLRQGDSPLHF
CDR3nt: TGTGCCTGGAGTTTACGACAGGGCGATTCACCCCTCCACTTT
v_gene: TRBV30
j_gene: TRBJ1-6
d_gene: TRBD1
abundance: .

CDR3aa: CASSLGGTGYSPLHF
CDR3nt: TGTGCCAGCAGCTTAGGAGGGACAGGGTATTCACCCCTCCACTTT
v_gene: TRBV7-2
j_gene: TRBJ1-6
d_gene: TRBD1
abundance: .

CDR3aa: CAWDRGPYEQYF
CDR3nt: TGTGCCTGGGACAGGGGCCCCTACGAGCAGTACTTC
v_gene: TRBV30
j_gene: TRBJ2-7
d_gene: TRBD1
abundance: .

CDR3aa: CASSWGTGRYGYTF
CDR3nt: TGTGCCAGCAGCTGGGGGACAGGTCGCTATGGCTACACCTTC
v_gene: TRBV5-8
j_gene: TRBJ1-2
d_gene: TRBD1
abundance: .

CDR3aa: CASSIVAGRWGTDTQYF
CDR3nt: TGTGCCAGTAGTATAGTCGCAGGGCGGTGGGGCACAGATACGCAGTATTTT
v_gene: TRBV19
j_gene: TRBJ2-3
d_gene: .
abundance: .

CDR3aa: CASSNGYEQYF
CDR3nt: TGTGCCAGCAGCAACGGGTACGAGCAGTACTTC
v_gene: TRBV9
j_gene: TRBJ2-7
d_gene: .
abundance: .

CDR3aa: CASSPQVDGGNEQFF
CDR3nt: TGTGCCAGCAGCCCCCAAGTGGATGGCGGCAATGAGCAGTTCTTC
v_gene: TRBV4-2
j_gene: TRBJ2-1
d_gene: .
abundance: medium-sized

CDR3aa: CASSLGEETQYF
CDR3nt: TGTGCCAGCAGTTTAGGGGAAGAGACCCAGTACTTC
v_gene: TRBV6-6
j_gene: TRBJ2-5
d_gene: .
abundance: once

CDR3aa: CASSSGTSGGFDEQFF
CDR3nt: TGTGCCAGCAGTTCTGGGACTAGCGGGGGTTTCGATGAGCAGTTCTTC
v_gene: TRBV28
j_gene: TRBJ2-1
d_gene: TRBD2
abundance: .

CDR3aa: CASSQTASQAYEQYF
CDR3nt: TGCGCCAGCAGTCAAACTGCTAGCCAAGCCTACGAGCAGTACTTC
v_gene: TRBV4-1
j_gene: TRBJ2-7
d_gene: .
abundance: .

CDR3aa: CASSSDRGYGYTF
CDR3nt: TGTGCCAGCAGCTCCGACAGGGGCTATGGCTACACCTTC
v_gene: TRBV7-2
j_gene: TRBJ1-2
d_gene: TRBD1
abundance: .

CDR3aa: CASSTSGRGNEQFF
CDR3nt: TGCGCCAGCAGCACTAGCGGGAGAGGCAATGAGCAGTTCTTC
v_gene: TRBV5-1
j_gene: TRBJ2-1
d_gene: TRBD2
abundance: .

CDR3aa: CAIGWGHNEQFF
CDR3nt: TGTGCCATAGGCTGGGGGCACAATGAGCAGTTCTTC
v_gene: TRBV19
j_gene: TRBJ2-1
d_gene: .
abundance: .

CDR3aa: CASSSVGTGNSPLHF
CDR3nt: TGTGCCAGCAGCTCCGTCGGGACAGGCAATTCACCCCTCCACTTT
v_gene: TRBV7-3
j_gene: TRBJ1-6
d_gene: TRBD1
abundance: .